This T cell receptor (beta chain) was sequenced during a study of cytomegalovirus exposure and HLA in healthy donors. About this clone itself: The antigen remains unidentified.

Primers for the PCR totalled 60 Vbeta and 13 Jbeta. Here immunoSEQ multiplex PCR was the method, and the copy in TCRdb shows in-frame clones only, minus some. The data hold some 190,000 clones, with about 80% observed a single time. Study-wide points: Investigators reported 150 to 200 TCR beta chains as tied to cytomegalovirus.

V trimming: 4 bases; J trimming: 4 bases; junction bases outside the gene matches: 6. CDR1 and CDR2 from the germline V gene are SGHDT and YYEEEE. The CDR3 has 15 residues. The sequencing sample was made of PBMCs. The TCR sequence derives from a young woman in good health and CMV-seronegative. The chain has TRBV5-6 and TRBJ1-4, with 8 bases identical to TRBD1. The DNA for the CDR3 is TGTGCCAGCAGCCGGTGGACAGGGATTAATGAAAAACTGTTTTTT. Protein: CASSRWTGINEKLFF.